A single sample is the source of the 8 T cell receptor beta chains below, sequenced in a study of CXCR3-negative and CXCR3-positive naive CD8 T cells. Overall study findings and caveats: CXCR3-negative naive cells had less hydrophobic TRB CDR3s than did CXCR3-positive naive cells.

No antigen is known for these receptors. TRB cDNA was prepared as libraries by UMI-labeled 5' RACE. No DNA is given; TCRdb re-called the 5' RACE reads and lists each CDR3 protein once. The table for this sample gives some 150,000 distinct CDR3 sequences. What was sequenced was naive CXCR3+ CD8+ T cells from blood. The subset denotes: CD45RO-CCR7+CD27+CD95- naive CD8+ T cells expressing CXCR3 (TNR3+). The origin of the receptors is a human donor in good health. Some clones in this sample may be carry-over from other donors' samples.

CDR3 region: CASSYGGRTEALF. The chain carries TRBV6-5 and TRBJ1-1; as DNA is missing, the TRBD1 call by TCRdb cannot be tested. The CDR3 loop spans 13 amino acids. Germline CDR1 reads MNHEY; CDR2 reads SVGAGI.

The gene calls are TRBV4-3 and TRBJ2-7; TCRdb selects TRBD1, and the lack of DNA leaves this call unchecked. Germline CDR1 and CDR2: LGHNA and YSLEER. This CDR3 is built from 14 residues. The CDR3 reads CASSQDMGADEQYF.

V gene TRBV19 combines with J gene TRBJ2-7; the TCRdb call, TRBD1, lacks DNA for checking. CDR3 length: 14 amino acids. The germline V gene has CDR1 LNHDA and CDR2 SQIVND (reference sequence). CDR3: CASSGTSSSYEQYF. The whole variable domain, filled in from reference TRBV19 and TRBJ2-7, reads DGGITQSPKYLFRKEGQNVTLSCEQNLNHDAMYWYRQDPGQGLRLIYYSQIVNDFQKGDIAEGYSVSREKKESFPLTVTSAQKNPTAFYLCASSGTSSSYEQYFGPGTRLTVT.

The rearrangement joins TRBV7-9 to TRBJ2-7; TCRdb's assignment of TRBD1 cannot be checked, as there is no DNA. Per germline, CDR1 SEHNR and CDR2 FQNEAQ (reference sequence). The length of the CDR3 is 16 residues. The CDR3 region is CASSPAAGTFFYEQYF.

The chain links TRBV28 to TRBJ2-7. This CDR3 comprises 14 residues. Germline assignment: CDR1 MDHEN and CDR2 SYDVKM. The CDR3 reads CASSNTGGPYEQYF.

This chain connects TRBV11-3 to TRBJ2-5; without DNA, the TCRdb call of TRBD2 cannot be checked. Germline V lookup: CDR1 SGHNT, CDR2 YENEEA. CDR3 length: 14 amino acids. Here the CDR3 reads CASSPIAGQETQYF.

The V and J genes are TRBV7-2 and TRBJ2-7; as DNA is missing, the TRBD1 call by TCRdb cannot be tested. The CDR3 has 16 residues. CDR1 is SGHTA, CDR2 FQGNSA, per germline. CDR3 loop: CASPVWGSNLLYEQYF. Full variable domain (outside the CDR3, taken from reference TRBV7-2 and TRBJ2-7): GAGVSQSPSNKVTEKGKDVELRCDPISGHTALYWYRQSLGQGLEFLIYFQGNSAPDKSGLPSDRFSAERTGGSVSTLTIQRTQQEDSAVYLCASPVWGSNLLYEQYFGPGTRLTVT.

The CDR3 loop is CASSLHTGIRDNEQFF. The V call is TRBV9, the J call TRBJ2-1. The germline gives CDR1 SGDLS, CDR2 YYNGEE. There are 16 residues in the CDR3.